A selection of T cell receptor beta chains follows, all from one sample in a study of blood T cell repertoires in COVID-19. The repertoire was sequenced with immunoSEQ multiplex PCR; TCRdb's copy has only in-frame clones and lacks some. The sample lists some 120,000 clones, approximately 84% occurring once. Material for sequencing was peripheral blood. The receptors here all came from a man in his 70s with acute or convalescent COVID-19. Each CDR3 is given with its conserved first and last residue. The D gene is left open where the match is weak. Clone size appears in some rows only: once, few, many, or a class for an expanded clone.

size,V,D,J,DNA,CDR3
.,TRBV6-1,TRBD2,TRBJ2-3,TGTGCCAGCAGTGATAAGGCGGGGGAAATGACAGATACGCAGTATTTT,CASSDKAGEMTDTQYF
.,TRBV11-2,.,TRBJ2-3,TGTGCCAGCAGCTTACTTAGCTCATATAGCACAGATACGCAGTATTTT,CASSLLSSYSTDTQYF
.,TRBV2,.,TRBJ2-4,TGTGCCAGCAGTGTAACCTTAGGCTCGGGGATTCAGTACTTC,CASSVTLGSGIQYF
once,TRBV27,.,TRBJ1-2,TGTGCCAGCAGTCCCTCGTCACAGGCGGGAGGCTACACCTTC,CASSPSSQAGGYTF
.,TRBV7-3,TRBD2,TRBJ2-3,TGTGCCAGCAGCTCTGGCGGGGGGGTATCAGATACGCAGTATTTT,CASSSGGGVSDTQYF
.,TRBV7-7,TRBD2,TRBJ2-5,TGTGCTAGCAGCGCGCGGACTAGCGGGGGCCAAGAGACCCAGTACTTC,CASSARTSGGQETQYF
once,TRBV15,.,TRBJ1-1,TGTGCCACCAGCAGGAGTCAGGGCACTGAAGCTTTCTTT,CATSRSQGTEAFF
.,TRBV30,.,TRBJ1-1,TGTGCCTGGAGTGTACACGGAGTGAACACTGAAGCTTTCTTT,CAWSVHGVNTEAFF
.,TRBV7-9,TRBD1,TRBJ1-4,TGTGCCAGCAGCCTATCACAGGGGGTGTATGAAAAACTGTTTTTT,CASSLSQGVYEKLFF
.,TRBV20-1,TRBD1,TRBJ2-3,TGCAGTGCTAGGACAGGGGCCACGCAGTATTTT,CSARTGATQYF
.,TRBV4-2,.,TRBJ1-4,TGTGCCAGCAGCCAAGACTTGTCAGGGTTTAATGAAAAACTGTTTTTT,CASSQDLSGFNEKLFF
once,TRBV2,.,TRBJ2-4,TGTGCCAGCAGTTCAAACAGGGAAAACATTCAGTACTTC,CASSSNRENIQYF
.,TRBV7-8,TRBD1,TRBJ2-2,TGTGCCAGCAGCCCTCCCAGGGGGCGGAACACCGGGGAGCTGTTTTTT,CASSPPRGRNTGELFF
.,TRBV12-3/TRBV12-4,.,TRBJ1-2,TGTGCCAGCAGTTTAGTTGGGCGAAGCGGCTACACCTTC,CASSLVGRSGYTF
.,TRBV6-5,TRBD1,TRBJ2-2,TGTGCGGGACAGGGTGCGAACACCGGGGAGCTGTTTTTT,CAGQGANTGELFF
.,TRBV11-2,TRBD2,TRBJ2-3,TGTGCCAGCAGCTTAGAGTGGTTAGCGGGGGGGCACGATACGCAGTATTTT,CASSLEWLAGGHDTQYF
.,TRBV3-1/TRBV3-2,TRBD1,TRBJ1-2,TGTGCCAGCCGATCCGAGGACAGGGTAGGTGGCTACACCTTC,CASRSEDRVGGYTF
.,TRBV10-3,.,TRBJ1-2,TGTGCCATCAGTGACCCGGCAGCGGGGGGATCGGACTATGGCTACACCTTC,CAISDPAAGGSDYGYTF
few,TRBV11-2,TRBD2,TRBJ2-5,TGTGCCAGCAGCTTAAATAGCGGGGGCGGGGAGACCCAGTACTTC,CASSLNSGGGETQYF
.,TRBV4-1,TRBD1,TRBJ2-7,TGCGCCAGCAGCCCCCGACAACAGGGGGCGTACGAGCAGTACTTC,CASSPRQQGAYEQYF
.,TRBV10-1,.,TRBJ2-2,TGCGCCAGCAGTAGCCTCTTACCGGGACTCAAGAACACCGGGGAGCTGTTTTTT,CASSSLLPGLKNTGELFF
.,TRBV5-1,TRBD1,TRBJ1-2,TGCGCCAGCAGCTTGATGAGCCAGGGGGATGGCTACACCTTC,CASSLMSQGDGYTF
.,TRBV23-1,TRBD1,TRBJ2-1,TGCGCCAGCAGTCAAGACCGGGACAGGGTCATGTATGAGCAGTTCTTC,CASSQDRDRVMYEQFF
.,TRBV18,TRBD1,TRBJ2-7,TGTGCCAGCTCACCACCGGGGACAGCCTACGAGCAGTACTTC,CASSPPGTAYEQYF
.,TRBV3-1/TRBV3-2,TRBD1,TRBJ2-3,TGTGCCAGCAGCCCGTCGACAGGGGGGAGCACAGATACGCAGTATTTT,CASSPSTGGSTDTQYF
.,TRBV6-1,.,TRBJ1-5,TGTGCCAGCAGTGAAAGGGGTAATCAGCCCCAGCATTTT,CASSERGNQPQHF
.,TRBV18,TRBD1,TRBJ1-4,TGTGCCAGCTCCCCCGGGACAGTCGCAAATGAAAAACTGTTTTTT,CASSPGTVANEKLFF
.,TRBV7-3,TRBD1,TRBJ2-3,TGTGCCAGCAGCTCTAACCCCCAGGGGACAGGGGGGACGCAGTATTTT,CASSSNPQGTGGTQYF
.,TRBV28,TRBD1,TRBJ1-5,TGTGCCAGCAGTTCGCCTAAACCGGGACAGGGGGCTTATCAGCCCCAGCATTTT,CASSSPKPGQGAYQPQHF
.,TRBV5-1,TRBD2,TRBJ2-7,TGCGCCAGCAGCTTGCAGCGGGGGGAGTCCTACGAGCAGTACTTC,CASSLQRGESYEQYF
.,TRBV9,TRBD1,TRBJ1-3,TGTGCCAGCAGCTCCTGGACAGGTTCTGGAAACACCATATATTTT,CASSSWTGSGNTIYF
.,TRBV19,TRBD1,TRBJ2-2,TGTGCCAGTCGGATCGGACAGGGAGGGAACACCGGGGAGCTGTTTTTT,CASRIGQGGNTGELFF
.,TRBV12-3/TRBV12-4,TRBD1,TRBJ1-4,TGTGCCAGCAGAACGACAGGGAAACTGTTTTTT,CASRTTGKLFF
.,TRBV7-9,TRBD1,TRBJ2-7,TGTGCCAGCAGCTGGGACAGCTACGAGCAGTACTTC,CASSWDSYEQYF
.,TRBV3-1/TRBV3-2,TRBD2,TRBJ2-1,TGTGCCAGCAGCCAAGGACTAGCGGGGGGGTTGTATGAGCAGTTCTTC,CASSQGLAGGLYEQFF
.,TRBV27,TRBD2,TRBJ2-2,TGTGCCAGCAGTCCACCCCCAACTAGCGGGGGGGCTGGAACCGGGGAGCTGTTTTTT,CASSPPPTSGGAGTGELFF
.,TRBV4-1,.,TRBJ1-1,TGCGCCAGCAGCTCAATCGACGGAGGCACTGAAGCTTTCTTT,CASSSIDGGTEAFF
.,TRBV4-2,.,TRBJ2-7,TGTGCCAGCAGCCCCACGCGGGGAACCGAGCAGTACTTC,CASSPTRGTEQYF
few,TRBV3-1/TRBV3-2,TRBD2,TRBJ2-4,TGTGCCAGCAGCCAAGGGTCCCAGCGGGGGGGCCGAGGTAGCATTCAGTACTTC,CASSQGSQRGGRGSIQYF
.,TRBV4-1,.,TRBJ1-5,TGCGCCAGCAGGAGGGCCCCAGATAGCAATCAGCCCCAGCATTTT,CASRRAPDSNQPQHF
once,TRBV5-1,.,TRBJ2-7,TGCGCCAGCAGCTTGGCCACTCAGGGTTACGAGCAGTACTTC,CASSLATQGYEQYF
.,TRBV7-8,TRBD1,TRBJ2-2,TGTGCCAGCAGCTTCCGGGACAGCAACACCGGGGAGCTGTTTTTT,CASSFRDSNTGELFF
once,TRBV6-5,.,TRBJ2-1,TGTGCCAGCAGTTGGACAATTTACAATGAGCAGTTCTTC,CASSWTIYNEQFF
.,TRBV2,.,TRBJ2-1,TGTGCCAGCAGGCCAGAAGAGGGTTACAATGAGCAGTTCTTC,CASRPEEGYNEQFF
.,TRBV5-1,TRBD2,TRBJ2-5,TGCGCCAGCAGCTTCCAAGGGAGGGACGAGACCCAGTACTTC,CASSFQGRDETQYF
.,TRBV18,.,TRBJ1-1,TGTGCCAGCTCCCCCGTTTTGTCCCTGAACACTGAAGCTTTCTTT,CASSPVLSLNTEAFF
.,TRBV4-1,.,TRBJ2-7,TGCGCCAGCAGCCCGACATTAGGACAGCGCTACGAGCAGTACTTC,CASSPTLGQRYEQYF
.,TRBV5-1,TRBD1,TRBJ2-2,TGCGCCAGCAGCTTGTCCAGCTCAGGGGGCACCGGGGAGCTGTTTTTT,CASSLSSSGGTGELFF
.,TRBV2,.,TRBJ2-5,TGTGCCAGCAGTGGAGGGCAGGTCCAAGAGACCCAGTACTTC,CASSGGQVQETQYF
.,TRBV4-2,TRBD2,TRBJ2-3,TGTGCCAGCAGCCTACAGGCGGGGGGCCTCACAGATACGCAGTATTTT,CASSLQAGGLTDTQYF
.,TRBV28,TRBD1,TRBJ1-5,TGTGCCAGCAGGGACAGGGCCAATCAGCCCCAGCATTTT,CASRDRANQPQHF
.,TRBV5-4,TRBD1,TRBJ1-2,TGTGCCAGCAGCAGCACACAGGGGAACTATGGCTACACCTTC,CASSSTQGNYGYTF
.,TRBV18,TRBD1,TRBJ1-2,TGTGCCAGCTCACCACCTCGACCGGGACAGCTTTATGGCTACACCTTC,CASSPPRPGQLYGYTF
.,TRBV19,TRBD1,TRBJ2-5,TGTGCCAGTGGGACAGGGCAAGAGACCCAGTACTTC,CASGTGQETQYF
.,TRBV11-2,TRBD2,TRBJ2-1,TGTGCCAGCTCCCTTGTACTAGCGGGGGGGCCTGGCGAGCAGTTCTTC,CASSLVLAGGPGEQFF